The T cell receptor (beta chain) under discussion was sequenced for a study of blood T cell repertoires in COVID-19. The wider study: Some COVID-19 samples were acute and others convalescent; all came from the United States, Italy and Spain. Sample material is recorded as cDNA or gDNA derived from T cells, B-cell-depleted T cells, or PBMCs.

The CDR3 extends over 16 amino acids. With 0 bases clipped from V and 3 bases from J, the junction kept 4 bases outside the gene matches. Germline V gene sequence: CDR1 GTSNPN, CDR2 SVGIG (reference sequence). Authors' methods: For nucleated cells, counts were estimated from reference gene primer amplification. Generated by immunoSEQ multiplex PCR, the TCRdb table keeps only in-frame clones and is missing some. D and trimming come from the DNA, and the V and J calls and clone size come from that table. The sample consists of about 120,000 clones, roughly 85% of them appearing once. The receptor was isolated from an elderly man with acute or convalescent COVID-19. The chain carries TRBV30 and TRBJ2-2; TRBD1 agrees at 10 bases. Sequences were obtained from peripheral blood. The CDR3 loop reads CAWSVTGGADTGELFF. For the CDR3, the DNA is TGTGCCTGGAGTGTGACAGGGGGCGCGGACACCGGGGAGCTGTTTTTT.